This TCR beta chain was documented in a study of T cell responses to AZD1222 COVID-19 vaccine. As regards this clone: Its antigen is as yet unknown.

The data were produced by immunoSEQ multiplex PCR, yet TCRdb's version contains in-frame clones alone and is incomplete. The sample consists of 100,000 to 150,000 clones, less than 95% of them appearing once. Study-wide findings and caveats: Among the donors, most were white British and more were female, and clonal diversity was possibly underestimated. Repertoire collection took place solely once the T cell response had peaked.

Looked up from germline, CDR1 is MDHEN and CDR2 is SYDVKM. The ends lost 6 bases at V and 8 bases at J; junction bases unmatched: 5. The CDR3 is 13 amino acids. The specimen was peripheral blood, collected on day 0 of MenACWY control vaccination. The chain employs TRBV28 and TRBJ2-1; TRBD1 agrees at 9 bases. The source is an adult in good health. For the CDR3, the DNA is TGTGCCAGCAGGGGCACAGGGGGCGATGAGCAGTTCTTC. Translating gives CASRGTGGDEQFF.